This TCR beta chain derives from a study of T-cell memory formation after mild COVID-19. On the study more broadly: The study found TCR clusters largely donor specific. Points from the study as a whole: Within pre-infection memory, some responding clones were found, suggesting cross-reactive memory joined. Second-wave clones reaching peak frequency on day 37 lacked confirmed SARS-CoV-2 specificity.

It was 5'RACE with constant-segment primers that produced the TCR alpha and TCR beta cDNA libraries, which carried sample barcodes and UMIs. One entry per CDR3 protein results from TCRdb running MiXCR on the 5' RACE reads. Of roughly 500,000 distinct CDR3 sequences in the sample, around 21% were seen once. CDR1 SGHRS and CDR2 YFSETQ come from the germline V gene. The CDR3 has 17 residues. Trimming took off 1 base at V and 2 bases at J, with 18 bases between the two ends. This clonotype has only a few counts. The target antigen is unknown. Input material: PBMCs or a T cell subset sorted from them (not recorded which). This sequence was found in an adult woman who had mild COVID-19 (a few samples of this study predate the infection). Cell type and time point are not known. The chain is built from TRBV5-1 and TRBJ1-2; no reliable D call. The CDR3 DNA is TGCGCCAGCAGCTTGATGGGAGTTTCATCCTTCAACTATGGCTACACCTTC. It codes for CASSLMGVSSFNYGYTF.